This T cell receptor beta chain originates from a study of blood T cell repertoires in COVID-19. Looking at the study overall: COVID-19 samples, acute and convalescent, were from the United States, Italy and Spain.

Here immunoSEQ multiplex PCR was the method, and the copy in TCRdb shows in-frame clones only, minus some. Of 350,000 to 400,000 clones listed, approximately 90% are singletons. Categorization into cohorts depended on clinical history that participants reported. This TCR was recovered from a woman aged 18-35 years who had recovered from COVID-19. Sequenced input: PBMCs or T cells enriched from blood (not recorded which).

The CDR3 DNA follows: TGCGCCAGCAGCCAGGGGCTGGGCACTGAAGCTTTCTTT. Its protein is CASSQGLGTEAFF. The chain couples TRBV5-1 to TRBJ1-1; TRBD1 might be the D (6 bases). The V end was cut by 4 bases, the J end by 4 bases, with 11 bases between. The CDR3 covers 13 residues. Germline V CDR1 and CDR2: SGHRS, YFSETQ.